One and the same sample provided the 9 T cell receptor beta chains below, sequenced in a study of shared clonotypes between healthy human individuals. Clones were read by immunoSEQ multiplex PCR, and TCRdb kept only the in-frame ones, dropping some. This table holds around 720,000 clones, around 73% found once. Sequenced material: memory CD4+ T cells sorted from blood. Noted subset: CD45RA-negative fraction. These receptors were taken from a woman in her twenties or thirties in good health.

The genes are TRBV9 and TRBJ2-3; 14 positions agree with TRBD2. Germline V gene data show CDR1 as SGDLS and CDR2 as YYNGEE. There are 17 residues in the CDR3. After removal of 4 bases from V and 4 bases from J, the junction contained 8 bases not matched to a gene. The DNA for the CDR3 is TGTGCCAGCAGCCCGGGACTAGCGGGAGCGGGTGCAGATACGCAGTATTTT. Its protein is CASSPGLAGAGADTQYF.

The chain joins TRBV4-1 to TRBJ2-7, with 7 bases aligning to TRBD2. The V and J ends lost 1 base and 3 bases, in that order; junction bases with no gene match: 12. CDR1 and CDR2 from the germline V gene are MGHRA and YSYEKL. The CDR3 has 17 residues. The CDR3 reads CASSQGAWRESHYEQYF. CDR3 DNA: TGCGCCAGCAGCCAAGGTGCCTGGCGGGAGTCCCACTACGAGCAGTACTTC.

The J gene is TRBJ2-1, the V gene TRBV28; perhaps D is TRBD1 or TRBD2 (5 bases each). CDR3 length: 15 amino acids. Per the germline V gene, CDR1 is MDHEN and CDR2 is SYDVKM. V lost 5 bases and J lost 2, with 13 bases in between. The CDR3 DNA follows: TGTGCCAGCAGTCCCTCGGGGACGCCCTACAATGAGCAGTTCTTC. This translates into CASSPSGTPYNEQFF.

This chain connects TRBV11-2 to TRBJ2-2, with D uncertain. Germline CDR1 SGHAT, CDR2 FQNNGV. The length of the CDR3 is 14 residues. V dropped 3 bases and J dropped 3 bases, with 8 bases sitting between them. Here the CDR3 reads CASSFRLDTGELFF. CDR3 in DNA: TGTGCCAGCAGCTTCAGGTTGGACACCGGGGAGCTGTTTTTT.

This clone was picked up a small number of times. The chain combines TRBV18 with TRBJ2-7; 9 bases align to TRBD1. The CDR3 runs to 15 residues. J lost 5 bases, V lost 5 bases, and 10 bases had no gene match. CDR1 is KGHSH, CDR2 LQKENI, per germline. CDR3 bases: TGTGCCAGCTCAGAACGGGACAGGGCCCTGGACGAGCAGTACTTC. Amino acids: CASSERDRALDEQYF.

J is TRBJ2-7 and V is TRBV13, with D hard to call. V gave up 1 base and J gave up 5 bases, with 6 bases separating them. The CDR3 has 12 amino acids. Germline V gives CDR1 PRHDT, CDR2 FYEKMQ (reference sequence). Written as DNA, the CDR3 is TGTGCCAGCAGCTTAGCCCTCCACGAGCAGTACTTC. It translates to CASSLALHEQYF.

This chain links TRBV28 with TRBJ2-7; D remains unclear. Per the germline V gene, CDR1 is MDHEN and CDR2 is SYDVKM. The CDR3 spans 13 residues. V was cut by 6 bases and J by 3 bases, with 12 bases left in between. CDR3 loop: CASSMLGIYEQYF. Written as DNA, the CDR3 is TGTGCCAGCAGCATGCTAGGTATCTACGAGCAGTACTTC.

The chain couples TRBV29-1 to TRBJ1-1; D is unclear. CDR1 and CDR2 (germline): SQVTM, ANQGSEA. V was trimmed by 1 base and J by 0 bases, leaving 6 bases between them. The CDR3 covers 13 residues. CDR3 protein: CSVEVSMNTEAFF. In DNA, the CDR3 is TGCAGCGTTGAAGTGTCCATGAACACTGAAGCTTTCTTT.

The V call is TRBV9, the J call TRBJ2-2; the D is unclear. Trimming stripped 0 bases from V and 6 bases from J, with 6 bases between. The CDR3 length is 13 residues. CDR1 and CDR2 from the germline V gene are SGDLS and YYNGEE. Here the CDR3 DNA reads TGTGCCAGCAGCGTAGCCCCCTCCGGGGAGCTGTTTTTT. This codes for CASSVAPSGELFF.